The 32 T cell receptor beta chains reported below all come from one sample, sequenced in a study of shared clonotypes between healthy human individuals. The protocol was immunoSEQ multiplex PCR, while the TCRdb copy is restricted to in-frame clones and leaves out a portion. The repertoire includes roughly 1,100,000 clones, about 74% of them detected once, and around 1.4% sits in the top ten. The sample taken for sequencing was memory CD4+ T cells sorted from blood. Subset specified: CD45RA-negative fraction. Source of these receptors: a man younger than 35 in good health.

This clone was counted once. The chain has TRBV18 and TRBJ1-2; D uncertain. Germline CDR1 KGHSH, CDR2 LQKENI. The CDR3 is made up of 12 amino acids. The V gene lost 6 bases and the J gene lost 1 base, with 6 bases spanning the gap. The CDR3 bases are TGTGCCAGCTCCGACATTAACTATGGCTACACCTTC. Amino acid sequence: CASSDINYGYTF.

The chain combines TRBV30 with TRBJ1-2; D uncertain. V dropped 8 bases and J dropped 3 bases, with 16 bases sitting between them. The V gene's germline CDR1 is GTSNPN and CDR2 SVGIG (reference sequence). There are 13 residues in the CDR3. The CDR3 region has the DNA TGTGCCACCCAAGGGAACGGCGACTATGGCTACACCTTC. Translated: CATQGNGDYGYTF. The entire variable domain, with the rest obtained from reference TRBV30 and TRBJ1-2, is as follows: SQTIHQWPATLVQPVGSPLSLECTVEGTSNPNLYWYRQAAGRGLQLLFYSVGIGQISSEVPQNLSASRPQDRQFILSSKKLLLSDSGFYLCATQGNGDYGYTFGSGTRLTVV.

The genes are TRBV5-4 and TRBJ2-3; 9 nucleotides match TRBD2. From germline, CDR1 is SGHNT and CDR2 YYREEE (reference sequence). V lost 1 base to trimming and J lost 6 bases; unmatched junction nucleotides: 12. The CDR3 totals 17 residues. CDR3 in amino acids: CASSLSLDAGGRDTQYF. The CDR3 DNA follows: TGTGCCAGCAGCTTGTCACTAGATGCGGGGGGGCGCGATACGCAGTATTTT.

The J gene is TRBJ2-2, the V gene TRBV6-1; TRBD1 matches 7 bases. The V gene's germline CDR1 is MNHNS and CDR2 SASEGT. This CDR3 contains 15 residues. The J segment lost 1 base and the V segment lost 7 bases, leaving 6 bases of the junction unmatched. In nucleotides, the CDR3 is TGTGCCAGCATTGACAGGGAATTGAACACCGGGGAGCTGTTTTTT. This encodes CASIDRELNTGELFF.

In nucleotides, the CDR3 is TGTGCCAGCTCGTCAGAGGGGAAGTTCCTGTTTTTT. Residues: CASSSEGKFLFF. The V gene is TRBV18, the J gene TRBJ1-4, with D possibly TRBD1 on 5 matching bases. Germline CDR1 is KGHSH and CDR2 is LQKENI. This CDR3 has 12 residues. The ends were cut back, 6 bases at V and 14 bases at J, with 16 bases in the middle.

The chain couples TRBV4-3 to TRBJ2-5; D could derive from TRBD1 or TRBD2 (5 bases each). CDR3 size: 15 residues. With 2 bases removed from V and 4 bases from J, the gap between germline ends came to 14 bases. Germline V lookup: CDR1 LGHNA, CDR2 YSLEER. The CDR3 reads CASSQNMGVAETQYF. The CDR3 DNA follows: TGCGCCAGCAGCCAAAATATGGGGGTGGCAGAGACCCAGTACTTC.

The chain has TRBV5-1 and TRBJ1-2, with a weak D call TRBD1 (5 bases). Germline CDR1 reads SGHRS; CDR2 reads YFSETQ. V was trimmed by 0 bases and J by 2 bases, leaving 11 bases between them. The CDR3 length is 15 residues. CDR3 region: CASSLGGAGNYGYTF. DNA of the CDR3: TGCGCCAGCAGCTTGGGCGGGGCAGGAAACTATGGCTACACCTTC.

The chain joins TRBV5-1 to TRBJ1-1; D gene uncertain. The V gene lost 3 bases and the J gene lost 0 bases, with 6 bases spanning the gap. Germline V gives CDR1 SGHRS, CDR2 YFSETQ. CDR3 length: 13 amino acids. CDR3 bases: TGCGCCAGCAGCTCCCGGGTGAACACTGAAGCTTTCTTT. It is translated as CASSSRVNTEAFF.

The J gene is TRBJ2-3, the V gene TRBV5-1; D might be TRBD1 or TRBD2, each matching 6 bases. The CDR3 is 15 residues long. The germline V gene has CDR1 SGHRS and CDR2 YFSETQ. The V end was cut by 0 bases, the J end by 2 bases, with 10 bases between. The chain's CDR3 is CASSLVSGATDTQYF. The CDR3 region has the DNA TGCGCCAGCAGCTTGGTGTCGGGGGCCACAGATACGCAGTATTTT.

The chain recombines TRBV9 with TRBJ2-5; D gene ambiguous. Germline V CDR1 and CDR2: SGDLS, YYNGEE. The CDR3 runs to 15 residues. With 0 bases removed from V and 4 bases from J, the gap between germline ends came to 13 bases. CDR3 bases: TGTGCCAGCAGCGTAGCGGCCCAGGCGCTAGAGACCCAGTACTTC. This translates into CASSVAAQALETQYF.

Of note for this clone: Other DNA sequences in the same sample also yield this CDR3. The CDR3 region is CASRGQDTGELFF. CDR3 in DNA: TGTGCCAGCAGGGGGCAGGACACCGGGGAGCTGTTTTTT. The chain combines TRBV2 with TRBJ2-2; possibly TRBD1 for D (5 bases). CDR1 SNHLY and CDR2 FYNNEI come from the germline V gene. The V and J ends lost 6 bases and 3 bases respectively, with 8 bases between them. This CDR3 has 13 amino acids. Full variable domain (rest looked up from reference TRBV2 and TRBJ2-2): EPEVTQTPSHQVTQMGQEVILRCVPISNHLYFYWYRQILGQKVEFLVSFYNNEISEKSEIFDDQFSVERPDGSNFTLKIRSTKLEDSAMYFCASRGQDTGELFFGEGSRLTVL.

Concerning this clone itself: Other DNA sequences in the same sample also yield this CDR3. The V gene is TRBV6-5, the J gene TRBJ2-5; D is undetermined. The CDR3 runs to 14 residues. The germline V and J ends were trimmed by 0 bases and 2 bases, with 7 bases remaining between them. Per germline, CDR1 MNHEY and CDR2 SVGAGI. The CDR3 loop reads CASSYSALQETQYF. Here the CDR3 DNA reads TGTGCCAGCAGTTACTCGGCTTTACAAGAGACCCAGTACTTC.

The genes are TRBV5-1 and TRBJ2-5; tentative D call: TRBD2 (5 bases). CDR3 size: 16 residues. Germline lookup yields CDR1 SGHRS and CDR2 YFSETQ. V dropped 2 bases and J dropped 4 bases, with 18 bases sitting between them. This CDR3 reads CASSLRGPYSGETQYF. The CDR3 DNA reads as TGCGCCAGCAGCTTAAGAGGGCCATATTCCGGAGAGACCCAGTACTTC.

The chain links TRBV6-4 to TRBJ2-3, with D perhaps being TRBD1 or TRBD2 (5 bases each). This CDR3 has 17 residues. Germline CDR1 is MRHNA and CDR2 is SNTAGT. V was clipped by 5 bases and J by 0 bases, with 18 bases between them. CDR3 sequence: CASSCRDGSWSTDTQYF. The CDR3 nucleotides are TGTGCCAGCAGTTGCCGGGACGGCTCTTGGAGCACAGATACGCAGTATTTT.

This clone was detected a few times. The V and J genes are TRBV14 and TRBJ2-1; 9 bases fit TRBD1. The V and J ends lost 4 bases and 2 bases, in that order; junction bases with no gene match: 3. Germline V gene data show CDR1 as SGHDN and CDR2 as FVKESK. This CDR3 is built from 15 residues. CDR3 coding DNA: TGTGCCAGCAGCCCGGGACAGGGAACCTACAATGAGCAGTTCTTC. Amino acids: CASSPGQGTYNEQFF.

This clone was seen many times. The rearrangement uses TRBV9 and TRBJ2-1; maybe TRBD2 (5 bases). The length of the CDR3 is 15 residues. The V end lost 2 bases, the J end lost 3 bases, and 12 bases lay between the germline ends. CDR1 and CDR2 (germline): SGDLS, YYNGEE. CDR3 bases: TGTGCCAGCAGCGTGGCCCCGGGAAACTACAATGAGCAGTTCTTC. Translation gives CASSVAPGNYNEQFF.

The chain recombines TRBV28 with TRBJ2-1; D not certain. V lost 6 bases, J lost 7 bases, and 7 bases lay in between. Germline V gene lookup returns CDR1 MDHEN and CDR2 SYDVKM. The CDR3 consists of 11 residues. The DNA for the CDR3 is TGTGCCAGCAGCCAGTCTAATGAGCAGTTCTTC. Protein sequence: CASSQSNEQFF. The whole variable domain, filled in from reference TRBV28 and TRBJ2-1, reads DVKVTQSSRYLVKRTGEKVFLECVQDMDHENMFWYRQDPGLGLRLIYFSYDVKMKEKGDIPEGYSVSREKKERFSLILESASTNQTSMYLCASSQSNEQFFGPGTRLTVL.

This clone was detected a few times. The chain is built from TRBV7-8 and TRBJ2-7; 9 bases are shared with TRBD2. V lost 3 bases, J lost 3 bases, and 6 bases stayed unmatched. This CDR3 contains 15 residues. Germline CDR1 reads SGHVS; CDR2 reads FQNEAQ. DNA for the CDR3: TGTGCCAGCAGCTTGAGGTTACTAGCGGGCTACGAGCAGTACTTC. Protein sequence: CASSLRLLAGYEQYF.

This clone has only one observation. This chain links TRBV11-3 with TRBJ2-5; TRBD1 matches 8 bases. This CDR3 contains 16 residues. Germline CDR1 SGHNT, CDR2 YENEEA. The V and J ends lost 4 bases and 4 bases, in that order; junction bases with no gene match: 11. CDR3 sequence: CASSSYSQGAGETQYF. The CDR3 DNA reads as TGTGCCAGCAGCTCATACTCCCAGGGGGCAGGAGAGACCCAGTACTTC.

CDR3 bases: TGTGCCAGCAGCCGACGTGAAGGGACTCAGCCCCAGCATTTT. Translating gives CASSRREGTQPQHF. The V gene is TRBV27, the J gene TRBJ1-5; TRBD1 might be the D (5 bases). CDR1 and CDR2 from the germline V gene are MNHEY and SMNVEV (reference sequence). The CDR3 has 14 amino acids. Trimming took 6 bases from V and 6 from J, leaving 15 bases between them.

This chain joins TRBV4-1 and TRBJ2-2, with unresolved D. The CDR3 runs 14 residues. V was clipped by 5 bases and J by 1 base, with 8 bases between them. From germline, CDR1 is MGHRA and CDR2 YSYEKL. The CDR3 DNA sequence: TGCGCCAGCAGCGAGCTCAGGAACACCGGGGAGCTGTTTTTT. This codes for CASSELRNTGELFF.

The chain is built from TRBV6-5 and TRBJ1-6, with D possibly being TRBD1 (6 bases). V was clipped by 2 bases and J by 14 bases, with 16 bases between them. In germline, CDR1 is MNHEY, CDR2 SVGAGI. The CDR3 runs to 14 residues. DNA for the CDR3: TGTGCCAGCAGTTACGCCTCGGGGGGCGCGACCCTCCACTTT. Translated: CASSYASGGATLHF.

The J gene is TRBJ2-5, the V gene TRBV10-2; TRBD2 might be the D (5 bases). Germline V gene lookup returns CDR1 WSHSY and CDR2 SAAADI. The CDR3 spans 13 residues. Trimming left V 6 bases short and J 4 bases short, with 12 bases between. CDR3 sequence: CASSQASRETQYF. The CDR3 nucleotides read TGCGCCAGCAGCCAGGCTAGCAGAGAGACCCAGTACTTC.

The chain's CDR3 is CASSQDRANEQFF. The DNA of the CDR3 is TGTGCCAGCAGCCAAGACAGGGCCAATGAGCAGTTCTTC. The chain is built from TRBV2 and TRBJ2-1, with 7 bases matching TRBD1. V dropped 6 bases and J dropped 6; count of bases not matched to a gene: 5. The germline CDR1 and CDR2 sequences are SNHLY and FYNNEI. The CDR3 extends over 13 amino acids.

The chain joins TRBV5-1 to TRBJ2-6, with D perhaps TRBD1 (5 bases). The CDR3 is made up of 16 amino acids. The germline CDR1 and CDR2 sequences are SGHRS and YFSETQ. V was pared by 0 bases and J by 0 bases, with 7 bases between. CDR3: CASSLGQISGANVLTF. DNA of the CDR3: TGCGCCAGCAGCTTGGGACAGATCTCTGGGGCCAACGTCCTGACTTTC.

This chain connects TRBV6-1 to TRBJ2-7; D perhaps matches TRBD1 (6 bases). The V end was cut by 6 bases, the J end by 1 base, with 13 bases between. This CDR3 is 14 amino acids long. Germline CDR1 reads MNHNS; CDR2 reads SASEGT. The CDR3 loop is CASSPQRGSYEQYF. The CDR3 DNA reads as TGTGCCAGCAGCCCTCAGAGGGGGTCCTACGAGCAGTACTTC.

The V call is TRBV11-1, the J call TRBJ1-4; TRBD1 is a possible D gene (6 bases). V lost 6 bases and J lost 8, with 22 bases in between. The CDR3 contains 16 residues. CDR1 is SGHAT, CDR2 FQDESV, per germline (reference sequence). CDR3 residues: CASRVEKGGASEKLFF. DNA of the CDR3: TGTGCCAGCAGGGTGGAGAAGGGGGGCGCCTCAGAAAAACTGTTTTTT.

This clone has just one count. This same CDR3 is encoded by further DNA sequences in the sample. The rearrangement joins TRBV7-9 to TRBJ2-1; no reliable D call. Trimming left V 2 bases short and J 0 bases short, with 2 bases between. The length of the CDR3 is 13 residues. The germline gives CDR1 SEHNR, CDR2 FQNEAQ (reference sequence). The CDR3: CASSLSSYNEQFF. In nucleotides, the CDR3 is TGTGCCAGCAGCTTAAGCTCCTACAATGAGCAGTTCTTC.

The chain uses TRBV10-3 and TRBJ2-3; D is unresolved. V lost 9 bases and J 2 bases, leaving 9 bases between the germline ends. Germline CDR1 and CDR2: ENHRY and SYGVKD. This CDR3 has 12 residues. CDR3 amino acids: CAIGIFTDTQYF. For the CDR3, the DNA is TGTGCCATAGGCATATTCACAGATACGCAGTATTTT.

This clone was observed once. At one end, the junction sequence differs from germline, possibly due to a read error. The V and J genes are TRBV7-7 and TRBJ2-5; D not certain. Germline assignment: CDR1 SSHAT and CDR2 FNYEAQ (reference sequence). This CDR3 is built from 14 residues. CDR3 sequence reads: CASSHHSSQETQYF. The CDR3 DNA is TGTGCTAGCAGCCATCACAGCTCCCAAGAGACCCAGTACTTC.

This clone was observed once. This rearrangement joins TRBV2 to TRBJ2-5, with D unclear. CDR1 is SNHLY, CDR2 FYNNEI, per germline. The CDR3 contains 12 residues. The V end lost 6 bases, the J end lost 0 bases, and 5 bases lay between the germline ends. Here the CDR3 DNA reads TGTGCCAGCAGGGCGAACCAAGAGACCCAGTACTTC. Protein: CASRANQETQYF. Variable domain in full (rest from reference TRBV2 and TRBJ2-5): EPEVTQTPSHQVTQMGQEVILRCVPISNHLYFYWYRQILGQKVEFLVSFYNNEISEKSEIFDDQFSVERPDGSNFTLKIRSTKLEDSAMYFCASRANQETQYFGPGTRLLVL.

The rearrangement links TRBV5-8 to TRBJ2-1; TRBD2 matches 12 bases. CDR3 size: 17 residues. The V segment lost 3 bases and the J segment 0 bases; nucleotides outside the gene matches: 4. Germline V gene lookup returns CDR1 SGHTS and CDR2 YDEGEE. The CDR3 region has the DNA TGTGCCAGCAGCTCGACTAGCGGGGGCCGCTCCTACAATGAGCAGTTCTTC. The encoded protein is CASSSTSGGRSYNEQFF. Based on the CDR3 plus reference TRBV5-8 and TRBJ2-1, the full variable domain is EAGVTQSPTHLIKTRGQQATLRCSPISGHTSVYWYQQALGLGLQFLLWYDEGEERNRGNFPPRFSGRQFPNYSSELNVNALELEDSALYLCASSSTSGGRSYNEQFFGPGTRLTVL.